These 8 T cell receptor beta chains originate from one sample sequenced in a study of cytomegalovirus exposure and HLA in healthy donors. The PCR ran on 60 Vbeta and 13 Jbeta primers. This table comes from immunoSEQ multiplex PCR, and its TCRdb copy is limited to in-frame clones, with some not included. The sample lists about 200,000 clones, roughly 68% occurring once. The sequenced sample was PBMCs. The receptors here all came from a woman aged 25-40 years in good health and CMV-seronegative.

This CDR3 reads CASTPGSQPQHF. The CDR3 region has the DNA TGTGCCAGCACCCCGGGGAGTCAGCCCCAGCATTTT. V is TRBV5-5 and J is TRBJ1-5, with D uncertain. V dropped 6 bases and J dropped 6 bases, with 10 bases sitting between them. The CDR3 runs 12 residues. Germline V gene data show CDR1 as SGHKS and CDR2 as YYEKEE (reference sequence).

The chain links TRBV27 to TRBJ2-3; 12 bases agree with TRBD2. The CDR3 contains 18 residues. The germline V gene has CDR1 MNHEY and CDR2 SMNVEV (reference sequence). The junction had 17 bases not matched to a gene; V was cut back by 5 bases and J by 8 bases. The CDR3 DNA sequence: TGTGCCAGCAGTCCCCTAACCTTACTAGCGGGGGGATGGGGTACGCAGTATTTT. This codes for CASSPLTLLAGGWGTQYF.

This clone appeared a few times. CDR3 DNA sequence: TGTGCCAGCAGCTCGAGCGGGGGGGGTCAGTTCTTC. Amino acid sequence: CASSSSGGGQFF. This chain joins TRBV13 and TRBJ2-1, with TRBD2 identical over 10 bases. This CDR3 comprises 12 residues. The junction had 4 bases not matched to a gene; V was cut back by 4 bases and J by 13 bases. Looked up from germline, CDR1 is PRHDT and CDR2 is FYEKMQ (reference sequence).

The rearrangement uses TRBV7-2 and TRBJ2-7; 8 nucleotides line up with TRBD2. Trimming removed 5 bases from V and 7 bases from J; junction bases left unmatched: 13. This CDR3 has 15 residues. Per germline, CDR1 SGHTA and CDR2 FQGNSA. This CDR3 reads CASSPQGLVTREQYF. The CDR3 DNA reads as TGTGCCAGCAGCCCGCAGGGACTAGTCACTAGAGAGCAGTACTTC. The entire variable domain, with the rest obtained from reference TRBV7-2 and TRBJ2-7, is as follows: GAGVSQSPSNKVTEKGKDVELRCDPISGHTALYWYRQSLGQGLEFLIYFQGNSAPDKSGLPSDRFSAERTGGSVSTLTIQRTQQEDSAVYLCASSPQGLVTREQYFGPGTRLTVT.

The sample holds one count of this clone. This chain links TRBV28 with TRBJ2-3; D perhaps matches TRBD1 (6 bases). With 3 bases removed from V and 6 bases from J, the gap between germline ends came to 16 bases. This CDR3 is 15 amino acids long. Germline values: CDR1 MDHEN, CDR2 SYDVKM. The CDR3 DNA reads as TGTGCCAGCAGTTTCTTTGGGACAAAAGGCGATACGCAGTATTTT. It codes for CASSFFGTKGDTQYF.

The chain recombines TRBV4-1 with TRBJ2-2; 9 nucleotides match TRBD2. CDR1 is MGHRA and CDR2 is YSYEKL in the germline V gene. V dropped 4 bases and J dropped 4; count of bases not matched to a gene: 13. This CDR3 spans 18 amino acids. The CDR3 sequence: CASSPGLAGIRSTGELFF. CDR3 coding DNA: TGCGCCAGCAGCCCTGGGCTAGCGGGGATACGAAGCACCGGGGAGCTGTTTTTT.

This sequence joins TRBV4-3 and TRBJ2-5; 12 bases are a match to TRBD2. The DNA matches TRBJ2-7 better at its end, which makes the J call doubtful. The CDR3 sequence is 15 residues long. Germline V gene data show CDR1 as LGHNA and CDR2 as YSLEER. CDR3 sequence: CASSQRTSGTYEQYF. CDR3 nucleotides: TGCGCCAGCAGCCAACGGACTAGCGGGACCTACGAGCAGTACTTC.

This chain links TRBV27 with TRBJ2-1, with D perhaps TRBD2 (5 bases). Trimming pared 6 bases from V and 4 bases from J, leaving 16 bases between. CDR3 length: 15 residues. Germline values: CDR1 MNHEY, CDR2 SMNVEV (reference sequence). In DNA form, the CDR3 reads TGTGCCAGCAGGTTGTCCCCAGAGGGTTACAATGAGCAGTTCTTC. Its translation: CASRLSPEGYNEQFF.